The clone carrying this T cell receptor beta chain was picked up many times. Antigen specificity is unknown. The data originate from a study of spatial heterogeneity in lung cancer. In the study overall: Raw-read counts averaged over ten per unique TCR and UMI combination. Study results and limitations: More often at tumor resection than at routine follow-up, ubiquitous expanded tumor TCRs were detected in the blood.

Time point denoted: sample taken at primary tumor resection. Sequencing of whole RNA from tumor, nontumor lung or frozen PBMC involved no sorting. TCRdb reanalysed the 5' RACE reads using MiXCR and keeps one entry per CDR3 protein. The table shows under 40,000 distinct CDR3 sequences, with around 5.2% occurring only once. This TCR was sampled from a female donor with early-stage non-small cell lung cancer. Sequenced here: PBMCs, sampled at surgery.

CDR3 sequence reads: CSARETGGDTGELFF. The CDR3 DNA reads as TGCAGTGCTAGAGAGACAGGGGGAGACACCGGGGAGCTGTTTTTT. This sequence joins TRBV20-1 and TRBJ2-2; 9 bases are a match to TRBD1. Germline values: CDR1 DFQATT, CDR2 SNEGSKA (reference sequence). V lost 0 bases to trimming and J lost 3 bases; unmatched junction nucleotides: 2. This CDR3 spans 15 amino acids.